This TCR beta chain was recovered during a study of response to subunit inactivated influenza vaccine. The study, taken as a whole, reports: Every seasonal influenza vaccination brings in few new T cells, the authors suggested.

In TCRdb, the RT-PCR reads were re-called with MiXCR into one record per CDR3 protein. The sample has around 710,000 distinct CDR3 sequences; roughly 13% are singletons. Germline V gives CDR1 SEHNR, CDR2 FQNEAQ (reference sequence). This CDR3 comprises 14 residues. Trimming took off 3 bases at V and 4 bases at J, with 12 bases between the two ends. At least ten counts were recorded for this clonotype. Antigen specificity is unknown. The chain carries TRBV7-9 and TRBJ1-1, with D hard to call. The receptor was isolated from a man between 50 and 59 years old who received an inactivated influenza vaccine. This specimen was PBMCs from blood, taken around 14 days before vaccination. The CDR3 reads CASSFLPSGTEAFF. The DNA for the CDR3 is TGTGCCAGCAGCTTCTTACCTTCAGGCACTGAAGCTTTCTTT.